This TCR beta chain was obtained from a study of control samples from healthy donors and cancer patients. The CDR3 is 14 residues long. CDR1 SEHNR and CDR2 FQNEAQ come from the germline V gene (reference sequence). V lost 5 bases and J lost 2; bases outside the gene matches: 3. Using immunoSEQ multiplex PCR, the repertoire was profiled, and TCRdb retains in-frame clones only, with some absent. This sample has under 200,000 clones; approximately 90% occur once, and the top ten carry 0.68%. The TCR was taken from a woman aged 30 to 39 in good health. The sample comprised blood. The chain employs TRBV7-9 and TRBJ1-3, with 7 positions matching TRBD1. In nucleotides, the CDR3 is TGTGCCAGCAGCCGAACAGGGGCTGGAAACACCATATATTTT. It yields the protein CASSRTGAGNTIYF. Looking up the rest from reference TRBV7-9 and TRBJ1-3 gives the full variable domain: DTGVSQNPRHKITKRGQNVTFRCDPISEHNRLYWYRQTLGQGPEFLTYFQNEAQLEKSRLLSDRFSAERPKGSFSTLEIQRTEQGDSAMYLCASSRTGAGNTIYFGEGSWLTVV.